The T cell receptor (beta chain) under discussion was sequenced for a study of early T cells in non-severe SARS-CoV-2 infection. The overall study: With bulk RNA from unsorted whole blood as input, sequencing yielded unpaired chains.

TCRdb redid the calling of the 5' RACE reads with MiXCR, one entry per CDR3 protein. Of tens of thousands of distinct CDR3 sequences in the sample, over 6.5% were seen once. CDR1 MNHEY and CDR2 SVGAGI come from the germline V gene. CDR3 length equals 14 residues. V lost 6 bases, J lost 7 bases, and 3 bases stayed unmatched. The specimen was whole blood. The chain employs TRBV6-5 and TRBJ2-2; 12 bases match TRBD2. The sequence derives from an adult who was a healthcare worker with PCR-confirmed SARS-CoV-2 infection or an uninfected control (not recorded which). The CDR3: CASRGLAGVGELFF. The CDR3 nucleotides read TGTGCCAGCAGGGGACTAGCGGGTGTCGGGGAGCTGTTTTTT.